This T cell receptor (beta chain) was obtained from a study of patients and donors after allogeneic stem cell transplantation. This clonotype was counted between two and nine times. TCRdb itself ran the RT-PCR reads through MiXCR, one entry per CDR3 protein. The sample contains about 89,000 distinct CDR3 sequences, around 49% of which appear only once. The ends were cut back, 4 bases at V and 1 base at J, with 10 bases in the middle. Germline CDR1 is LGHNA and CDR2 is YSLEER. This CDR3 has 15 residues. This chain uses TRBV4-3 with TRBJ1-4, with TRBD1 as a possible D gene (5 bases). The sequencing sample was made of blood, either unsorted or a sorted T cell fraction (not recorded which). The sequence was collected from a human donor who was either an allogeneic HSCT recipient or a stem cell or donor lymphocyte infusion donor (not recorded which). It is not recorded whose cells these are; they may come from a transplant donor. The chain's CDR3 is CASSRQQETNEKLFF. For the CDR3, the DNA is TGCGCCAGCAGCCGCCAACAGGAAACTAATGAAAAACTGTTTTTT.